This T cell receptor beta chain was obtained from a study of graft-versus-host responses after intestinal transplantation. Study-wide results and limits: Researchers found peak circulating GvH clone levels linked to early post-transplant HvG declines.

This clone was observed a few times. Antigen unknown. Germline V gene data show CDR1 as SEHNR and CDR2 as FQNEAQ (reference sequence). CDR3 length: 14 amino acids. Trimming removed 5 bases at V and 0 bases at J, with 8 bases between. Generated by immunoSEQ multiplex PCR, the TCRdb table keeps only in-frame clones and is missing some. The sample records around 97,000 clones, roughly 93% being singletons. This sample comprised unstimulated CD8+ T cells sorted from spleen or lymph node cells, obtained before intestinal transplant. The chain is built from TRBV7-9 and TRBJ1-3; the D is unclear. The origin of this receptor is a human donor who received an intestinal transplant. The CDR3 DNA reads as TGTGCCAGCAGCCCCCGATCCTCTGGAAACACCATATATTTT. Translating gives CASSPRSSGNTIYF.